These T cell receptor beta chains were read from a single sample in a study of shared clonotypes between healthy human individuals. The protocol was immunoSEQ multiplex PCR, while the TCRdb copy is restricted to in-frame clones and leaves out a portion. This table holds 450,000 to 500,000 clones, about 82% found once. The sample taken for sequencing was PBMCs. Receptor source: a woman aged 40-49 years in good health. Some clones in this sample may be carry-over from other donors' samples. Both conserved end residues are part of each CDR3. The D gene is left open where the match is weak. A clone size is listed for some rows: how often the clone was seen (once, few, many), or a class if it is expanded.

length	V	D	J	size	CDR3	DNA
15	TRBV6-5	TRBD1	TRBJ2-1	-	CASSYWTGAYNEQFF	TGTGCCAGCAGTTACTGGACAGGGGCTTACAATGAGCAGTTCTTC
13	TRBV7-9	-	TRBJ1-5	-	CASSQEGQGILHF	TGTGCCAGCAGCCAAGAGGGGCAGGGAATTCTGCATTTT
14	TRBV5-1	-	TRBJ2-7	-	CASSLGPPSYEQYF	TGCGCCAGCAGCTTGGGACCGCCCTCCTACGAGCAGTACTTC
12	TRBV14	-	TRBJ1-1	-	CASSSAGTEAFF	TGTGCCAGCAGCTCCGCGGGGACTGAAGCTTTCTTT
14	TRBV5-4	-	TRBJ1-5	-	CATTTNPVGQPQHF	TGTGCCACAACGACGAACCCGGTTGGTCAGCCCCAGCATTTT
16	TRBV18	TRBD1	TRBJ2-1	-	CASSRQGARTYNEQFF	TGTGCCAGCTCCCGACAGGGGGCGAGGACCTACAATGAGCAGTTCTTC
16	TRBV30	TRBD2	TRBJ2-1	-	CAWSALGSGTASEQFF	TGTGCCTGGAGTGCCCTCGGTAGCGGGACTGCCAGTGAGCAGTTCTTC
13	TRBV29-1	-	TRBJ1-1	-	CSVGAQGNTEAFF	TGCAGCGTTGGGGCACAGGGCAACACTGAAGCTTTCTTT
15	TRBV2	-	TRBJ2-7	once	CASRPLVAGVSEQYF	TGTGCCAGCAGGCCCCTAGTTGCAGGGGTGAGCGAGCAGTACTTC
15	TRBV19	TRBD1	TRBJ1-5	-	CASSIGAQGVQPQHF	TGTGCCAGTAGTATAGGGGCACAGGGGGTCCAGCCCCAGCATTTT
12	TRBV7-9	TRBD1	TRBJ1-2	-	CASSTTGAGYTF	TGTGCCAGCAGCACGACAGGGGCTGGCTACACCTTC
15	TRBV28	TRBD1	TRBJ2-7	-	CASSQDRSGLDEQYF	TGTGCCAGCAGCCAGGACAGGTCAGGACTCGACGAGCAGTACTTC
11	TRBV6-6	-	TRBJ2-5	-	CATGLTGTQYF	TGTGCCACCGGACTTACAGGGACCCAGTACTTC
15	TRBV27	-	TRBJ2-2	few	CASSRGASGTGELFF	TGTGCCAGCAGCCGCGGAGCGAGCGGCACCGGGGAGCTGTTTTTT
15	TRBV21-1	-	TRBJ2-5	-	CASRNHRDRVREQYF	TGTGCCAGCAGGAACCACCGGGACAGGGTGAGGGAGCAGTACTTC
13	TRBV6-5	-	TRBJ1-2	few	CASSPGSLYGYTF	TGTGCCAGCAGCCCGGGGAGCTTATATGGCTACACCTTC
14	TRBV5-4	-	TRBJ2-7	once	CASSLQTLLDEQYF	TGTGCCAGCAGCTTGCAGACCCTCCTTGACGAGCAGTACTTC
18	TRBV5-4	TRBD2	TRBJ2-7	-	CASSLATSGVPRAYEQYF	TGTGCCAGCAGCTTGGCGACTAGCGGGGTTCCTAGGGCCTACGAGCAGTACTTC
14	TRBV30	-	TRBJ1-4	-	CAWSVQGVNEKLFF	TGTGCCTGGAGTGTGCAGGGTGTTAATGAAAAACTGTTTTTT
14	TRBV7-3	-	TRBJ2-6	-	CASSLVPGANVLTF	TGTGCCAGCAGCTTAGTTCCTGGGGCCAACGTCCTGACTTTC
14	TRBV9	-	TRBJ2-7	-	CASSSQGGDYEQYF	TGTGCCAGCAGCTCTCAGGGGGGCGATTACGAGCAGTACTTC
13	TRBV11-3	-	TRBJ2-1	-	CASSFTSSNEQFF	TGTGCCAGCAGCTTTACTAGCTCCAATGAGCAGTTCTTC
17	TRBV7-6	-	TRBJ1-6	many	CASSLDQVLPANSPLHF	TGTGCCAGCAGCTTAGATCAGGTTCTACCAGCCAATTCACCCCTCCACTTT
15	TRBV2	TRBD1	TRBJ2-7	-	CASSGPGQGFNEQYF	TGTGCCAGCAGTGGTCCGGGACAGGGGTTCAACGAGCAGTACTTC
14	TRBV7-2	-	TRBJ1-5	-	CASSLGVTSQPQHF	TGTGCCAGCAGCTTAGGCGTGACGAGCCAGCCCCAGCATTTT
15	TRBV5-4	TRBD1	TRBJ1-4	-	CASSGGQGVNEKLFF	TGTGCCAGCAGCGGGGGACAGGGGGTCAATGAAAAACTGTTTTTT
15	TRBV5-8	-	TRBJ1-2	-	CASSLRPELNYGYTF	TGTGCCAGCAGCTTAAGGCCGGAATTAAACTATGGCTACACCTTC
14	TRBV12-5	TRBD1	TRBJ1-1	-	CASGRQGVNTEAFF	TGTGCTAGTGGCCGGCAGGGGGTGAACACTGAAGCTTTCTTT